This T cell receptor beta chain was identified in a study of long-term antiretroviral therapy in people with HIV (dated by TCRdb to about 2022). For context, the study as a whole: The earliest samples were collected about a decade before the 2015 WHO recommendation for immediate ART, when ART was typically delayed until CD4 counts fell. Among the 30 or so participants with HIV, roughly eleven were female. A total of 192 cryopreserved PBMC samples came from 25 to 35 adults with confirmed HIV infection and were collected serially over a mean of roughly 6 years (range 1-12). No cross-contamination during QIAcube processing turned up in test extractions that ran a monoclonal T-cell line alongside 33 polyclonal samples. Whether ART initiation and durable HIV suppression were associated with changes in peripheral blood TRB repertoire composition and diversity was tested in a retrospective serial study.

Remarks on this clone: What antigen it recognizes has not been identified. No base quality values were provided; no much bigger clone lies one nucleotide off.

Sequencing of the TRB variable region was done with the immunoSEQ hsTCRB v3.0 assay at survey level resolution. The targeted TRB sequencing depth was about 40,000-50,000 T-cell genomes per sample. Pooled TRB libraries were sequenced on an Illumina MiSeq with a v3 150-cycle kit. From the authors' description of their analysis: Repertoire analysis ran in R within a reproducible Nextflow workflow covering QC, data transformation and analysis. Custom analyses were implemented in LymphoSeq2, an R package for AIRR-Seq data exploration. After excluding a handful of samples that yielded fewer than 5000 total TRB sequences, fewer than 200 HIV repertoires remained for analysis. Among the 188 retained HIV repertoires, roughly 60 were collected before ART initiation and about 130 were collected after ART initiation. Each repertoire was downsampled to 5000 TRB nucleotide sequences, and summary statistics were averaged across 100 downsampling iterations. The analysis kept only TRB sequences whose CDR3 regions were at least seven amino acids long. Diversity was assessed using a clonality score derived from Shannon entropy and using the Gini coefficient. In the repertoire networks, any two of the top 5000 CDR3 amino acid sequences were linked whenever the two sequences differed by an edit distance of one. GLIPH2 predicted antigen specificity groups and MHC restriction for TRB CDR3 amino acid sequences. To flag known CMV, EBV, HIV or tissue antigen associations, CDR3 amino acid sequences were matched against VDJdb and McPAS-TCR. Pre-ART, post-ART and control groups were compared with Wilcoxon signed-rank tests and Holm-Bonferroni correction. TCRdb limited this immuneACCESS table to in-frame rearrangements with V and J called. A share of clones is missing; checked studies link under half to unresolved V genes, and the rest is unexplained. V and J calls and clone size follow that table, whereas D and trimming were derived from the DNA. Within this sample are more than 15,000 clones, with 90% to 95% of them counted one time only. The top ten hold 4.6% of the sample.

General findings and caveats noted by the study authors: Because cell numbers in pre-ART samples were limited, unsorted PBMC were profiled instead of sorted CD4+ and CD8+ T cells. Limited PBMC availability meant only the TCR beta chain was sequenced, without alpha chain pairing. A significant increase in TRB diversity was found to be associated with ART initiation, although TRB diversity was observed to remain significantly below that of transplant donor controls even after long-term ART. Inferences about post-ART repertoire changes were limited because no data were available on ART adherence, viral resistance or therapy changes. The samples span the years 2004 to 2017, and the ART regimens used may be less effective than current regimens. The repertoire was dominated across all time points by expanded TRB clones identified before ART initiation, although this dominance was seen to fluctuate and to decrease in many PLHIV after ART. Compared with controls, HIV repertoires had narrower CDR3 length ranges, and the network structure pointed to an antigen-experienced repertoire that shifted only slightly toward naive after ART.

Inclusive of the bounding cysteine and phenylalanine, the CDR3 is 12 residues long. The entry retains the CDR3 DNA only, 36 bases that are in frame from base 1. Reading the germline V gene gives CDR1 SGHTA and CDR2 FQGNSA. V loses 6 bases, J loses 1 base, and the germline ends lie 7 bases apart. Inclusion was restricted to participants for whom at least one PBMC sample before ART initiation and at least two post-ART samples were available. Every participant with HIV received treatment in the United States of America. Before DNA extraction, cryopreserved samples containing about 0.9-10 million PBMC were thawed and washed. At the time of the earliest PBMC sample, participants with HIV were aged between about 20 and 54 years. Each participant contributed PBMC samples from 1-4 timepoints before ART initiation and 2-8 timepoints after ART initiation, with a median of 7 samples. For every participant, serial HIV viral load, CD4+ T-cell count, ART history and demographic data were obtained. Using a Qiagen kit on a QIAcube, genomic DNA was extracted from unsorted PBMC, with samples processed in batches of 12.

The sequence links TRBV7-2 to TRBJ2-7; the D gene is unclear. Sequences were derived from unsorted PBMCs, sampled just under 6.5 years after starting antiretroviral therapy. This TCR came from a woman in her 50s with HIV. CDR3 region: CASSPTSYEQYF. In nucleotide form, the sequence is TGTGCCAGCAGTCCGACATCCTACGAGCAGTACTTC. Joined to the reference TRBV7-2 and TRBJ2-7 proteins, this CDR3 gives the full variable domain: GAGVSQSPSNKVTEKGKDVELRCDPISGHTALYWYRQSLGQGLEFLIYFQGNSAPDKSGLPSDRFSAERTGGSVSTLTIQRTQQEDSAVYLCASSPTSYEQYFGPGTRLTVT.